The clone carrying this TCR beta chain was observed once. What it recognizes is unknown. No culture or expansion preceded analysis of these blood cells. Repertoires were generated with immunoSEQ multiplex PCR, while TCRdb's copy carries only in-frame clones and drops some. The sample shows under 85,000 clones, around 80% of them seen only once. This entry comes from a study of neoadjuvant anti-PD-1 for oral cavity cancer. At the level of the study: Non-progressing patients received a fourth nivolumab dose near day 43, then surgery on days 50-56. Findings and caveats of the study: Higher pretreatment Treg/Th17 ratios tracked higher pretreatment blood clonality. TCR analyses covered only a few patients per response group.

The receptor was derived from a person between 35 and 79 years old with oral cavity squamous cell carcinoma. Here the sequenced sample was PBMCs, taken before nivolumab (anti-PD-1) treatment.

CDR3 protein: CASSFTPGTPLGASEQYF. CDR3 bases: TGTGCCAGTAGTTTCACCCCGGGGACTCCCTTAGGGGCCTCCGAGCAGTACTTC. The rearrangement joins TRBV19 to TRBJ2-7, with D maybe TRBD2 (6 bases). V lost 5 bases and J 6 bases, leaving 29 bases between the germline ends. Germline assignment: CDR1 LNHDA and CDR2 SQIVND (reference sequence). This CDR3 has 18 residues.